Below, one T cell receptor beta chain is given with its context. What it recognizes is unknown. The source of the sample is a study of shared clonotypes between healthy human individuals. Germline values: CDR1 MDHEN, CDR2 SYDVKM. The CDR3 has 13 residues. V was cut by 6 bases and J by 5 bases, with 13 bases left in between. Method: immunoSEQ multiplex PCR; TCRdb's copy keeps in-frame clones and lacks some. The top ten clones hold 0.1% to 0.15% of a sample with some 2.1 million clones, 85% to 95% of them seen once. Findings and caveats of the study: A reduction in generation probabilities was seen for non-shared clonotypes relative to those shared by all four donors. It was anticipated that sequencing depth would influence how many clonotypes donors shared.

This receptor was identified in a young man in good health. The sample taken for sequencing was naive CD4+ T cells sorted from blood. The sample's subset: CD45RA+ positively selected. The chain has TRBV28 and TRBJ1-2, with D possibly TRBD1 on 6 matching bases. Here the CDR3 reads CASRADRLYGYTF. The CDR3 DNA is TGTGCCAGCAGAGCGGACAGACTTTATGGCTACACCTTC.